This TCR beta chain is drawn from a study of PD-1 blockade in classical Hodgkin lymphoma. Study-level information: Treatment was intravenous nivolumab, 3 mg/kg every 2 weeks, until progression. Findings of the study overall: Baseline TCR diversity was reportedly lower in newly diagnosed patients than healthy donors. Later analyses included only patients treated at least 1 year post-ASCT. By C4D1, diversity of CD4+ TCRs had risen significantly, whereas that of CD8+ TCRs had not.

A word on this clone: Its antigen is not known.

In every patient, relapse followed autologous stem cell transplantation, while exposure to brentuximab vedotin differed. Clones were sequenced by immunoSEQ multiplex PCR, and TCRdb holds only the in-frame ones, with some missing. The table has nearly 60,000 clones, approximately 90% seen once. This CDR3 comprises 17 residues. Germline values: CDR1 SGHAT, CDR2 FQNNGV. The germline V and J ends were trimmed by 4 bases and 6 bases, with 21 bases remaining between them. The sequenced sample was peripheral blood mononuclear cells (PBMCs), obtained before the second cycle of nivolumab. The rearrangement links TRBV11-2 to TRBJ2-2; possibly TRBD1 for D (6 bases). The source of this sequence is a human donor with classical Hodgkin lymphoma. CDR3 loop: CASSSGPQMGAPGELFF. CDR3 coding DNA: TGTGCCAGCAGCTCCGGACCCCAGATGGGGGCACCCGGGGAGCTGTTTTTT.